A single sample is the source of the 27 T cell receptor beta chains below, sequenced in a study of blood T cell repertoires in COVID-19. Clones were read by immunoSEQ multiplex PCR, and TCRdb kept only the in-frame ones, dropping some. This table holds around 150,000 clones, 70% to 90% found once. The source material was PBMCs or T cells enriched from blood (not recorded which). The receptors stem from a woman between 50 and 59 years old with acute COVID-19.

This clone has a single count. The V call is TRBV2, the J call TRBJ2-7; the D is unclear. This CDR3 has 14 amino acids. The V gene lost 3 bases and the J gene lost 4 bases, with 13 bases spanning the gap. CDR1 and CDR2 (germline): SNHLY, FYNNEI. The CDR3 is CASSDGPNGYEQYF. In DNA, the CDR3 is TGTGCCAGCAGTGACGGTCCTAACGGGTACGAGCAGTACTTC.

This chain links TRBV5-1 with TRBJ2-2, with D hard to call. Germline CDR1 SGHRS, CDR2 YFSETQ. The CDR3 sequence is 15 residues long. Trimming took 2 bases from V and 2 from J, leaving 10 bases between them. This CDR3 reads CASSFNRLNTGELFF. The CDR3 coding sequence is TGCGCCAGCAGCTTTAATCGCCTAAACACCGGGGAGCTGTTTTTT.

The CDR3 nucleotides read TGTGCCAGTAGATCGCAGGGAGGGGGAAGCAATCAGCCCCAGCATTTT. It translates to CASRSQGGGSNQPQHF. The V gene is TRBV19, the J gene TRBJ1-5, with D possibly matching TRBD1 (6 bases). The germline V and J ends were trimmed by 6 bases and 1 base, with 16 bases remaining between them. The germline V gene has CDR1 LNHDA and CDR2 SQIVND (reference sequence). CDR3 length: 16 amino acids.

The chain recombines TRBV6-5 with TRBJ2-5; 11 bases line up with TRBD1. Trimming took 6 bases from V and 4 from J; bases not matched to a gene: 4. Germline V gene lookup returns CDR1 MNHEY and CDR2 SVGAGI. The CDR3 length is 14 residues. The chain's CDR3 is CASRPGQGGETQYF. The DNA of the CDR3 is TGTGCCAGCAGACCGGGACAGGGGGGAGAGACCCAGTACTTC.

The chain has TRBV29-1 and TRBJ2-5; 9 nucleotides match TRBD2. Germline assignment: CDR1 SQVTM and CDR2 ANQGSEA. This CDR3 has 15 residues. The V and J ends lost 4 bases and 1 base, in that order; junction bases with no gene match: 7. This CDR3 reads CSVAGGGRVQETQYF. CDR3 nucleotides: TGCAGCGTTGCTGGTGGCGGGAGGGTCCAAGAGACCCAGTACTTC.

The rearrangement joins TRBV7-2 to TRBJ2-2; 8 bases map to TRBD2. V lost 5 bases, J lost 6 bases, and 8 bases stayed unmatched. Germline values: CDR1 SGHTA, CDR2 FQGNSA. The CDR3 runs to 15 residues. In nucleotides, the CDR3 is TGTGCCAGCAGCCCACTGGGACTAGGGGCCGGGGAGCTGTTTTTT. Translating gives CASSPLGLGAGELFF.

The chain carries TRBV4-2 and TRBJ2-5, with a tentative D call TRBD2 (5 bases). The CDR3 is made up of 15 amino acids. Germline CDR1 and CDR2: LGHNA and YNFKEQ. Trimming pared 0 bases from V and 1 base from J, leaving 9 bases between. In DNA, the CDR3 is TGTGCCAGCAGCCAAGAGTTACTAGTCCAAGAGACCCAGTACTTC. Translating it yields CASSQELLVQETQYF.

This rearrangement joins TRBV21-1 to TRBJ2-3; TRBD2 was called by the table and not checked on the DNA. TRBV21-1 is a recognized pseudogene. The CDR3 is made up of 15 amino acids. The CDR3 protein is CASSYWGGVSDTQYF. The CDR3 region has the DNA TGTGCCAGCAGCTACTGGGGCGGGGTGTCAGATACGCAGTATTTT.

The table lists this clone with a count of one. This sequence joins TRBV7-2 and TRBJ1-5; no reliable D call. The V and J ends lost 8 bases and 7 bases respectively, with 15 bases between them. Germline loops: CDR1 SGHTA, CDR2 FQGNSA. The CDR3 extends over 13 amino acids. Here the CDR3 reads CASSTQVRQPQHF. The CDR3 coding sequence is TGTGCCAGCTCCACCCAGGTCCGCCAGCCCCAGCATTTT.

The chain uses TRBV28 and TRBJ2-7; 9 nucleotides align to TRBD1. Trimming at V came to 5 bases and at J to 5 bases, leaving 10 bases not matched to a gene. The germline CDR1 and CDR2 sequences are MDHEN and SYDVKM. This CDR3 contains 15 residues. CDR3 DNA: TGTGCCAGCAGTCCACCGGGACAGGGTTTCGACGAGCAGTACTTC. This encodes CASSPPGQGFDEQYF.

This clone has more than one count but fewer than ten. This chain uses TRBV5-1 with TRBJ1-1, with 9 bases that match TRBD1. The length of the CDR3 is 14 residues. Germline V gene sequence: CDR1 SGHRS, CDR2 YFSETQ. V gave up 4 bases and J gave up 6 bases; unmatched junction bases: 7. CDR3 sequence: CASSTGQGIPEAFF. DNA of the CDR3: TGCGCCAGCAGCACAGGACAGGGGATCCCTGAAGCTTTCTTT.

This chain uses TRBV7-9 with TRBJ2-1; 12 bases map to TRBD2. After removal of 5 bases from V and 7 bases from J, the junction contained 18 bases not matched to a gene. CDR1 and CDR2 (germline): SEHNR, FQNEAQ (reference sequence). The CDR3 consists of 19 residues. This CDR3 reads CASSRGLAGRSVSGNEQFF. The CDR3, as DNA: TGTGCCAGCAGCCGGGGACTAGCGGGCCGGTCGGTTTCTGGAAATGAGCAGTTCTTC.

The genes are TRBV5-4 and TRBJ2-5; D may be TRBD1 (5 bases). There are 12 residues in the CDR3. CDR1 and CDR2 (germline): SGHNT, YYREEE (reference sequence). V was clipped by 5 bases and J by 1 base, with 6 bases between them. The CDR3 loop reads CASRDSQETQYF. CDR3 DNA sequence: TGTGCCAGCAGAGACAGCCAAGAGACCCAGTACTTC.

The chain is built from TRBV12-3 or TRBV12-4 and TRBJ1-2; TRBD1 agrees at 8 bases. After removal of 6 bases from V and 8 bases from J, the junction contained 8 bases not matched to a gene. The CDR3 extends over 13 amino acids. In DNA, the CDR3 is TGTGCCAGCAGCCCGGCACAGGGGGGCGGCTACACCTTC. Its translation is CASSPAQGGGYTF.

This clone was found a few times. The V call is TRBV7-6, the J call TRBJ2-1; 11 bases align to TRBD2. Trimming cost V 1 base and J 5 bases; bases outside gene matches: 1. The CDR3 totals 15 residues. Per the germline V gene, CDR1 is SGHVS and CDR2 is FNYEAQ. The CDR3 DNA reads TGTGCCAGCAGCTTAGGACTAGCGGGACACAATGAGCAGTTCTTC. This gives the protein CASSLGLAGHNEQFF.

Of note for this clone: Germline is not matched at one junction end, which may reflect a read error. The chain is built from TRBV5-1 and TRBJ2-4; the D gene is possibly TRBD2 (6 bases). Germline CDR1 is SGHRS and CDR2 is YFSETQ. There are 14 residues in the CDR3. In DNA, the CDR3 is TGCGCCAGCAGCCCTGGGACCAATGGACTAACCAGGACTTTC. Its protein product is CASSPGTNGLTRTF. Supplemented by reference TRBV5-1 and TRBJ2-4, the full variable domain reads KAGVTQTPRYLIKTRGQQVTLSCSPISGHRSVSWYQQTPGQGLQFLFEYFSETQRNKGNFPGRFSGRQFSNSRSEMNVSTLELGDSALYLCASSPGTNGLTRTFGAGTRLSVL.

The DNA for the CDR3 is TGTGCCTTCGGACAGGACCCCTTTAACTATGGCTACACCTTC. This translates into CAFGQDPFNYGYTF. The V call is TRBV30, the J call TRBJ1-2; 7 bases are shared with TRBD1. The CDR3 length is 14 residues. Trimming removed 7 bases from V and 1 base from J; junction bases left unmatched: 9. The germline gives CDR1 GTSNPN, CDR2 SVGIG (reference sequence).

V and J are TRBV5-1 and TRBJ1-4, with 9 bases fitting TRBD1. J lost 3 bases, V lost 4 bases, and 7 bases had no gene match. This CDR3 is 16 amino acids long. Germline V gene data show CDR1 as SGHRS and CDR2 as YFSETQ. Here the CDR3 reads CASSDPTGGANEKLFF. Here the CDR3 DNA reads TGCGCCAGCAGCGACCCGACAGGGGGAGCTAATGAAAAACTGTTTTTT.

The rearrangement joins TRBV29-1 to TRBJ2-7; 7 nucleotides agree with TRBD1. Per germline, CDR1 SQVTM and CDR2 ANQGSEA. This CDR3 comprises 10 residues. Unmatched junction bases numbered 1, after V lost 3 bases and J lost 8 bases. The CDR3 sequence is CSVETGKQYF. CDR3 DNA: TGCAGCGTTGAGACAGGGAAGCAGTACTTC.

J is TRBJ2-1 and V is TRBV10-1; TRBD2 might be the D (5 bases). Deletions cut 3 bases from V and 0 bases from J, with 9 bases between. This CDR3 comprises 15 residues. CDR1 WNHNN and CDR2 SYGVQD come from the germline V gene (reference sequence). CDR3 loop: CASSDGGGSYNEQFF. The CDR3 DNA follows: TGCGCCAGCAGTGACGGCGGAGGCTCCTACAATGAGCAGTTCTTC.

The chain carries TRBV5-1 and TRBJ2-1; 8 bases map to TRBD2. CDR3 length equals 16 residues. The trim removed 4 bases at V and 6 bases at J, leaving 12 bases unmatched. The germline V gene encodes CDR1 SGHRS and CDR2 YFSETQ. The CDR3 spells CASSPSSGSLVNEQFF. The DNA for the CDR3 is TGCGCCAGCAGCCCGTCCAGCGGGAGTTTAGTCAATGAGCAGTTCTTC.

CDR3: CASIAGETDTQYF. The DNA for the CDR3 is TGTGCCAGCATAGCGGGAGAGACAGATACGCAGTATTTT. The V and J genes are TRBV12-3 or TRBV12-4 and TRBJ2-3; 9 nucleotides line up with TRBD2. The CDR3 has 13 residues. J was trimmed by 3 bases and V by 7 bases; bases with no gene match: 2.

The genes are TRBV27 and TRBJ2-3; 8 bases agree with TRBD1. The CDR3 loop spans 15 amino acids. J was trimmed by 6 bases and V by 3 bases; bases with no gene match: 8. Germline lookup yields CDR1 MNHEY and CDR2 SMNVEV (reference sequence). In nucleotides, the CDR3 is TGTGCCAGCAGTTTTCCCGGTCAGGGGGCTGATACGCAGTATTTT. Protein product: CASSFPGQGADTQYF.

The V call is TRBV27, the J call TRBJ2-1, with TRBD2 as a possible D gene (6 bases). The germline V and J ends were trimmed by 2 bases and 6 bases, with 17 bases remaining between them. This CDR3 has 16 amino acids. Germline V gene data show CDR1 as MNHEY and CDR2 as SMNVEV (reference sequence). CDR3 in DNA: TGTGCCAGCAGTTTAGAGGGTTGGAGGGAGTCCAATGAGCAGTTCTTC. Protein: CASSLEGWRESNEQFF.

The rearrangement uses TRBV18 and TRBJ2-5; D not certain. This CDR3 region has 14 residues. V lost 3 bases and J lost 1, with 9 bases in between. Germline V gene sequence: CDR1 KGHSH, CDR2 LQKENI. The CDR3 DNA reads as TGTGCCAGCTCACCTGACTTGGCCCAAGAGACCCAGTACTTC. Translating it yields CASSPDLAQETQYF. Using reference TRBV18 and TRBJ2-5 for the parts outside the CDR3, the full variable domain is NAGVMQNPRHLVRRRGQEARLRCSPMKGHSHVYWYRQLPEEGLKFMVYLQKENIIDESGMPKERFSAEFPKEGPSILRIQQVVRGDSAAYFCASSPDLAQETQYFGPGTRLLVL.

J is TRBJ1-5 and V is TRBV25-1; D is undetermined. Germline values: CDR1 MGHDK, CDR2 SYGVNS. Trimming cost V 3 bases and J 11 bases, with 14 bases left between them. The length of the CDR3 is 13 residues. CDR3: CASSEPRPEAQHF. CDR3 nucleotide sequence: TGTGCCAGCAGTGAGCCAAGACCCGAGGCCCAGCATTTT.

The rearrangement links TRBV14 to TRBJ2-7; possibly TRBD2 for D (5 bases). Trimming took off 1 base at V and 3 bases at J, with 13 bases between the two ends. The CDR3 covers 15 residues. Germline values: CDR1 SGHDN, CDR2 FVKESK. In DNA, the CDR3 is TGTGCCAGCAGCCAAGCATTCGGGATAATCTACGAGCAGTACTTC. Protein product: CASSQAFGIIYEQYF.